This is a list of T cell receptor beta chains from one sample in a study of PD-1 blockade in classical Hodgkin lymphoma. Generated by immunoSEQ multiplex PCR, the TCRdb table keeps only in-frame clones and is missing some. The repertoire holds fewer than 15,000 clones, with about 86% as singletons. The sequenced sample was peripheral blood mononuclear cells (PBMCs), obtained at baseline. The source of these receptors is a human donor with classical Hodgkin lymphoma. CDR3s include the opening cysteine and the closing phenylalanine or tryptophan. D genes are given only for firm matches. Clone size, where shown, is once, few, many, or a class for clones that have expanded.

j_call,clone_size,v_call,d_call,cdr3_nt,cdr3_aa
TRBJ1-2,NA,TRBV28,TRBD1,TGTGCCAGCAGTATCAGGGGGTCCACCTATGGCTACACCTTC,CASSIRGSTYGYTF
TRBJ1-3,NA,TRBV7-6,TRBD1,TGTGCCAGCAGCCCCCGGACAGGGTCTTTCACCATATATTTT,CASSPRTGSFTIYF
TRBJ1-4,NA,TRBV7-8,NA,TGTGCCAGCAGCCACAACAGGGCCAACGGAGAAAAACTGTTTTTT,CASSHNRANGEKLFF
TRBJ2-7,NA,TRBV7-2,NA,TGTGCCAGCAGCCTCGACTACTATTCCTACGAGCAGTACTTC,CASSLDYYSYEQYF
TRBJ2-7,NA,TRBV27,NA,TGTGCCAGCAGTTTAGGCCCCGGCGGATCCTACGAGCAGTACTTC,CASSLGPGGSYEQYF
TRBJ1-5,NA,TRBV18,NA,TGTGCCAGCTCACCCACAGGGCCGGGGGTTCGGCCCCAGCATTTT,CASSPTGPGVRPQHF
TRBJ1-2,NA,TRBV4-1,TRBD1,TGCGCCAGCAGCCAATCTACAGGGGTCATCTATGGCTACACCTTC,CASSQSTGVIYGYTF
TRBJ1-1,NA,TRBV19,NA,TGTGCCAGTAGTATTGGCTTGGAGAACACTGAAGCTTTCTTT,CASSIGLENTEAFF
TRBJ1-1,few,TRBV23-1,NA,TGCGCCAGTAGTCGGGACCTTAACACTGAAGCTTTCTTT,CASSRDLNTEAFF
TRBJ1-2,few,TRBV6-1,TRBD1,TGTGCCAGCATCAGGGGGCATATGGTAGACTATGGCTACACCTTC,CASIRGHMVDYGYTF
TRBJ2-1,NA,TRBV9,NA,TGTGCCAGCAGCGCGGGAGTAGGATCCTACAATGAGCAGTTCTTC,CASSAGVGSYNEQFF
TRBJ2-1,NA,TRBV9,NA,TGTGCCAGCAGCGTAGAGGGGGGGCCCTACAATGAGCAGTTCTTC,CASSVEGGPYNEQFF
TRBJ2-3,NA,TRBV9,TRBD2,TGTGCCAGCAGCGGGGGGGGACTGCGCACAGATACGCAGTATTTT,CASSGGGLRTDTQYF
TRBJ1-2,NA,TRBV2,NA,TGTGCCAGCAGTGAATTCCTCCGGGGGGCTGTAGGCTACACCTTC,CASSEFLRGAVGYTF
TRBJ2-6,NA,TRBV28,NA,TGTGCCAGCAGTTTAAAGGGTGGGGCCAACGTCCTGACTTTC,CASSLKGGANVLTF
TRBJ2-1,few,TRBV4-3,TRBD2,TGCGCCAGCAGCCAGGGCGTAGCGGGGGGCTCCTACAATGAGCAGTTCTTC,CASSQGVAGGSYNEQFF
TRBJ2-7,NA,TRBV5-6,TRBD1,TGTGCCAGCAGCCCCGGACAGGGGGCCGTCGAGCAGTACTTC,CASSPGQGAVEQYF
TRBJ2-3,NA,TRBV7-9,NA,TGTGCCAGCAGCTCCCCGAACACAGATACGCAGTATTTT,CASSSPNTDTQYF
TRBJ2-7,NA,TRBV18,TRBD2,TGTGCCAGCTCACCGAGTGCTAGCGGGGACTACGAGCAGTACTTC,CASSPSASGDYEQYF
TRBJ2-6,NA,TRBV19,NA,TGTGCCAGTACGCTGTCTGCGCCCGGGGCCAACGTCCTGACTTTC,CASTLSAPGANVLTF
TRBJ2-7,NA,TRBV28,TRBD2,TGTGCCATCCACGATCATTCTAGCGGGAGACACGAGCAGTACTTC,CAIHDHSSGRHEQYF
TRBJ1-1,NA,TRBV2,NA,TGTGCCAGCAGGGACAGAGAAGGGACTGAAGCTTTCTTT,CASRDREGTEAFF
TRBJ2-1,NA,TRBV4-1,TRBD2,TGCGCCAGCAGCCCCCTAGCGGAGAGCTCCTACAATGAGCAGTTCTTC,CASSPLAESSYNEQFF
TRBJ2-5,NA,TRBV11-2,NA,TGTGCCAGCAGCTGGGCGGGGACAGTACGGCAAGAGACCCAGTACTTC,CASSWAGTVRQETQYF
TRBJ2-1,once,TRBV7-3,NA,TGTGCCAGCAGCGTGGACGGACTCTCCTACAATGAGCAGTTCTTC,CASSVDGLSYNEQFF
TRBJ2-3,NA,TRBV10-3,TRBD2,TGTGCCATCAGACTAGCGGGAGGCACAGATACGCAGTATTTT,CAIRLAGGTDTQYF
TRBJ1-2,NA,TRBV7-9,NA,TGTGCCAGCAGCCCCGCTAGGAGCGATGGCTACACCTTC,CASSPARSDGYTF
TRBJ1-6,once,TRBV28,NA,TGTGCCAGCAGTCGCCGGACAGCTCTCGATTCACCCCTCCACTTT,CASSRRTALDSPLHF
TRBJ2-7,NA,TRBV2,NA,TGTGCCAGCAGTGCTTACGAGCAGTACTTC,CASSAYEQYF
TRBJ2-1,NA,TRBV27,NA,TGTGCCAGCAGGGAGTTGGTTGCGAATGAGCAGTTCTTC,CASRELVANEQFF
TRBJ1-1,NA,TRBV5-4,NA,TGTGCCAGCACCTACGGGGGGAGACGGATGATGAACACTGAAGCTTTCTTT,CASTYGGRRMMNTEAFF
TRBJ2-3,NA,TRBV10-3,NA,TGTGCCATCAGTGAGGGGGGTCGGTGGACAGATACGCAGTATTTT,CAISEGGRWTDTQYF
TRBJ1-1,few,TRBV7-3,NA,TGTGCCAGCAGCCCCAAGGCGGGCACTGAAGCTTTCTTT,CASSPKAGTEAFF
TRBJ1-1,NA,TRBV7-8,NA,TGTGCCACCAGAGGGGGAGTGAACACTGAAGCTTTCTTT,CATRGGVNTEAFF
TRBJ1-5,NA,TRBV19,NA,TGTGCCAGTAGTATAGATCGGGGGTACTCCTCGTGGAGTCAGCCCCAGCATTTT,CASSIDRGYSSWSQPQHF
TRBJ1-5,NA,TRBV7-2,NA,TGTGCCAGCAGCTGGATCGCTACAGGGACTAGCAATCAGCCCCAGCATTTT,CASSWIATGTSNQPQHF
TRBJ2-7,NA,TRBV9,TRBD1,TGTGCCAGCAGCGTCCGGGACAGGGTCGACGAGCAGTACTTC,CASSVRDRVDEQYF
TRBJ1-2,NA,TRBV7-8,TRBD1,TGTGCCAGCAGCCGTACAGGGGGGTCGTATGGCTACACCTTC,CASSRTGGSYGYTF
TRBJ2-7,medium-sized,TRBV15,NA,TGTGCCACCAGCAGGTCCTTAGAAGGGCGGGGCGAGCAGTACTTC,CATSRSLEGRGEQYF
TRBJ1-5,NA,TRBV2,NA,TGTGCCAGCAGTCGAACGGGCGGAGGGTTCCAAGCATTCAATCAGCCCCAGCATTTT,CASSRTGGGFQAFNQPQHF
TRBJ2-7,once,TRBV27,NA,TGTGCCAGCAGTTTCAGCTTCCTCTACGAGCAGTACTTC,CASSFSFLYEQYF
TRBJ2-7,NA,TRBV10-3,NA,TGTGCCATCAGTAGCCGAGGGCGGAGGGCCGACGGCGAGCAGTACTTC,CAISSRGRRADGEQYF
TRBJ2-7,NA,TRBV7-8,TRBD2,TGTGCCAGCAGCCTGAGACTAGCGGGAGCCTACGAGCAGTACTTC,CASSLRLAGAYEQYF
TRBJ2-7,NA,TRBV14,NA,TGTGCCAGCAGCCAAGATGAACCCCGACAGGCGGGAACCTACGAGCAGTACTTC,CASSQDEPRQAGTYEQYF
TRBJ2-7,NA,TRBV7-6,TRBD2,TGTGCCAGCAGCTTAGGGCTAGCGGGAGACGAGTTCTACGAGCAGTACTTC,CASSLGLAGDEFYEQYF
TRBJ2-5,few,TRBV11-2,NA,TGTGCCAGCAGCCTATATCCGGAGGGCCATCAGATCCAAGAGACCCAGTACTTC,CASSLYPEGHQIQETQYF
TRBJ2-5,NA,TRBV11-3,NA,TGTGCCAGCAGCTTAGCAGGGTTAGAGACCCAGTACTTC,CASSLAGLETQYF
TRBJ1-2,NA,TRBV5-6,NA,TGTGCCAGCAGCTTGGTTTCGGCAGGCTATGGCTACACCTTC,CASSLVSAGYGYTF
TRBJ2-7,NA,TRBV14,NA,TGTGCCAGCAGCCCCCTAAGGGGCAGGGGTGCCTACGAGCAGTACTTC,CASSPLRGRGAYEQYF